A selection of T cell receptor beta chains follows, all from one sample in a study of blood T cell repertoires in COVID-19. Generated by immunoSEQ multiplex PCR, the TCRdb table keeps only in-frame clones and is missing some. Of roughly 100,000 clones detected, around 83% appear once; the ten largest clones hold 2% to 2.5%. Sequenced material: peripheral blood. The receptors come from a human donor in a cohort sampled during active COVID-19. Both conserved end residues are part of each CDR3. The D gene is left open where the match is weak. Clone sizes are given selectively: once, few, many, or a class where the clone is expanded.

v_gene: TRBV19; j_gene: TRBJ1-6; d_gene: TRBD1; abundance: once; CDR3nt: TGTGCCAGTAGTCCAGGACAGGGAAGATCCTATAATTCACCCCTCCACTTT; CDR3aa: CASSPGQGRSYNSPLHF
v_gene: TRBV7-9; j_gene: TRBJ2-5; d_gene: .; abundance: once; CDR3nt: TGTGCCAGCAGCCGTACGGATAGGCCACCAGGAACCCAGTACTTC; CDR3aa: CASSRTDRPPGTQYF
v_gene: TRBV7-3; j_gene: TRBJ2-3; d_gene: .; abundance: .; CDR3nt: TGTGCCAGCAGCTTAGAGCGGGCCGGCACAGATACGCAGTATTTT; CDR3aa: CASSLERAGTDTQYF
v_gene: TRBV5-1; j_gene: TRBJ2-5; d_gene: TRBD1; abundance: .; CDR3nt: TGCGCCAGCAGCTCAGGGGGCCGGGAGACCCAGTACTTC; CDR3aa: CASSSGGRETQYF
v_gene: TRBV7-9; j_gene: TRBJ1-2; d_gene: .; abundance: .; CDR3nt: TGTGCCAGCAGCCCCCCGGGTCGGGTTATCGATGGCTACACCTTC; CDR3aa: CASSPPGRVIDGYTF
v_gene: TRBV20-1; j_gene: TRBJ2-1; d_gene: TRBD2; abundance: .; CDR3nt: TGCAGTGCTAGTGACGGGAGGGCCTACAATGAGCAGTTCTTC; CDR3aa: CSASDGRAYNEQFF
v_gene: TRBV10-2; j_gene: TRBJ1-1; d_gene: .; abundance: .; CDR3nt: TGCGCCAGCAGTGTTCAAGCGAACACTGAAGCTTTCTTT; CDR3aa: CASSVQANTEAFF
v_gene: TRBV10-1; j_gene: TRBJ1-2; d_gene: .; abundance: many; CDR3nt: TGCGCCAGCAGCGAATCCCGGGATTATGGCTACACCTTC; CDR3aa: CASSESRDYGYTF
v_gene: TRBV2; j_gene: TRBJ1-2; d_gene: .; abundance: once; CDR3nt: TGTGCCAGCAGTGATACGGGGGGCGCAAGTGGCTACACCTTC; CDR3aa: CASSDTGGASGYTF
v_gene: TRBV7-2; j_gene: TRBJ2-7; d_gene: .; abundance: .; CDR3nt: TGTGCCAGCAGCTCCAACTCTGGGGCGGTTTACGAGCAGTACTTC; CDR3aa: CASSSNSGAVYEQYF
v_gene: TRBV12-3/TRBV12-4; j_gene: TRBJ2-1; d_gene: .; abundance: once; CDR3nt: TGTGCCAGCAGATGGGGGGGGCGCGATGAGCAGTTCTTC; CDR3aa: CASRWGGRDEQFF
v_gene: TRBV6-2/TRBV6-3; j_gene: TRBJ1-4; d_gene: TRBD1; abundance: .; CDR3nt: TGTGCCAGCAGTTCCGGGACAGGGGTGAAAAAACTGTTTTTT; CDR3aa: CASSSGTGVKKLFF
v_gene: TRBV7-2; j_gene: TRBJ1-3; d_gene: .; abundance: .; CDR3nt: TGTGCCAGCAGCTTAGTATCGGGCTCTGGAAACACCATATATTTT; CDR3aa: CASSLVSGSGNTIYF
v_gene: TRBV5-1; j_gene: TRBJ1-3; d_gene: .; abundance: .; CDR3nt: TGCGCCAGCAGCGGGCAGAGCTCTGGAAACACCATATATTTT; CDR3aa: CASSGQSSGNTIYF
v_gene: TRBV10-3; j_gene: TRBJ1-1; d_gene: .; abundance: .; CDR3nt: TGTGCCATCAGAGACGACAGGCCGTTGGCCTTCGAAGCTTTCTTT; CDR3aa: CAIRDDRPLAFEAFF
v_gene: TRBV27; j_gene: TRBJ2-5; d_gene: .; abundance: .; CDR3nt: TGTGCCAGCAGTTCCCGGGCGGCAGTGGAGGCAGAGACCCAGTACTTC; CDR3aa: CASSSRAAVEAETQYF
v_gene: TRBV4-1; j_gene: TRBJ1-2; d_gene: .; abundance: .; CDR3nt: TGCGCCAGCAGCCAAACCCGCCCGGCGGTCTATTCTGGCTACACCTTC; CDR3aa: CASSQTRPAVYSGYTF
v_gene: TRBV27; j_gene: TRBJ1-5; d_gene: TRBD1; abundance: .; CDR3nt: TGTGCCAGCAGTATCCAACAGGGGAATCAGCCCCAGCATTTT; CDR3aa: CASSIQQGNQPQHF
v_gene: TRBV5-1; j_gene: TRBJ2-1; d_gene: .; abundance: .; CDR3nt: TGCGCCAGCAGCTTGGGGCAGGCTGAGCAGTTCTTC; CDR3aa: CASSLGQAEQFF
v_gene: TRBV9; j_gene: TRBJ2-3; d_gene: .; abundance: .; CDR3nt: TGTGCCAGCAGCGTAGGGGCGGATACGCAGTATTTT; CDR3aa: CASSVGADTQYF
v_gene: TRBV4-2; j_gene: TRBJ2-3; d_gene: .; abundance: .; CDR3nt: TGTGCCAGCAGCCAAGAAGGCCCTCAACTACCGCCGTACGAGTATGATACGCAGTATTTT; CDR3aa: CASSQEGPQLPPYEYDTQYF
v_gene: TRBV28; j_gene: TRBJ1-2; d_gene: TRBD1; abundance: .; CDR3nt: TGTGCCAGCAGGACGACAGGGGCCAGCTATGGCTACACCTTC; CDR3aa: CASRTTGASYGYTF
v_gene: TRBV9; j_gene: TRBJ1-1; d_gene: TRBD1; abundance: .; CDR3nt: TGTGCCAGCACAGGGGGCGATTTTATCACTGAAGCTTTCTTT; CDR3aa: CASTGGDFITEAFF
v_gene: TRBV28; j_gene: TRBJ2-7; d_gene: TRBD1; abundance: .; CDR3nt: TGTGCCAGCAGCCTCACCGCCGGGACAGGGGCCTACGAGCAGTACTTC; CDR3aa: CASSLTAGTGAYEQYF